The rows below give T cell receptor beta chains drawn from one sample of a study of cytomegalovirus exposure and HLA in healthy donors. Here immunoSEQ multiplex PCR was the method, and the copy in TCRdb shows in-frame clones only, minus some. The table lists approximately 150,000 clones, about 80% of them singletons, with 6% to 7.5% in the top ten. Source material: PBMCs. These receptors were obtained from a man aged 30 to 39 in good health and CMV-seropositive. Each CDR3 is given with its conserved first and last residue. A D gene is named only where the DNA matches it firmly. Size is omitted from some rows. Given values are once, few, many or a class for expanded clones.

j_gene,abundance,v_gene,d_gene,CDR3aa,CDR3nt
TRBJ2-1,few,TRBV4-2,TRBD2,CASSRSAGTSGGSYNEQFF,TGTGCCAGCAGCCGAAGTGCCGGGACTAGCGGGGGGTCCTACAATGAGCAGTTCTTC
TRBJ2-5,NA,TRBV4-1,TRBD1,CASSQDWTGPQETQYF,TGCGCCAGCAGCCAAGATTGGACAGGTCCCCAAGAGACCCAGTACTTC
TRBJ1-5,NA,TRBV27,TRBD1,CASSLTGGRDQPQHF,TGTGCCAGCAGTTTAACAGGGGGTAGAGATCAGCCCCAGCATTTT
TRBJ2-1,NA,TRBV5-1,TRBD2,CASSSYGTSGGGQFF,TGCGCCAGCAGCTCGTACGGGACTAGCGGGGGGGGGCAGTTCTTC
TRBJ2-7,NA,TRBV10-2,NA,CASSVGAPYEQYF,TGCGCCAGCAGTGTGGGGGCTCCCTACGAGCAGTACTTC
TRBJ1-2,NA,TRBV5-1,TRBD1,CASSLDQGANYGYTF,TGCGCCAGCAGCTTGGACCAGGGGGCTAACTATGGCTACACCTTC
TRBJ2-1,NA,TRBV28,TRBD2,CASRSASGGAHNEQFF,TGTGCCAGCAGATCCGCTAGCGGGGGGGCCCACAATGAGCAGTTCTTC
TRBJ2-7,once,TRBV6-5,TRBD2,CASRPPGLAAYEQYF,TGTGCCAGCAGACCGCCTGGACTAGCAGCCTACGAGCAGTACTTC
TRBJ2-4,NA,TRBV15,TRBD1,CATSKTGVKNIQYF,TGTGCCACCAGCAAGACAGGGGTCAAAAACATTCAGTACTTC
TRBJ1-3,NA,TRBV2,TRBD1,CASSGGTGGNTIYF,TGTGCCAGCAGTGGGGGGACAGGAGGAAACACCATATATTTT
TRBJ2-7,few,TRBV27,TRBD2,CASIPAGTPQQYF,TGTGCCAGCATCCCAGCGGGAACCCCTCAGCAGTACTTC
TRBJ1-2,NA,TRBV6-5,NA,CASSLNLRGTYGYTF,TGTGCCAGCAGTTTAAACCTCAGGGGAACCTATGGCTACACCTTC
TRBJ2-3,NA,TRBV7-9,TRBD2,CASRLSGGASSTDTQYF,TGTGCCAGCAGATTGAGCGGGGGGGCCTCTAGCACAGATACGCAGTATTTT
TRBJ1-1,NA,TRBV19,TRBD1,CASSIESRGLGAFF,TGTGCCAGTAGTATAGAGAGCAGGGGGCTCGGAGCTTTCTTT
TRBJ2-7,NA,TRBV13,TRBD1,CASSSQGALSYEQYF,TGTGCCAGCAGCTCACAGGGGGCACTGTCCTACGAGCAGTACTTC
TRBJ2-7,NA,TRBV7-9,TRBD1,CASSLRDRVYEQYF,TGTGCCAGCAGCTTAAGAGACAGGGTCTACGAGCAGTACTTC
TRBJ1-6,NA,TRBV29-1,NA,CSVRATGSDSPLHF,TGCAGCGTCCGGGCAACAGGATCAGATTCACCCCTCCACTTT
TRBJ2-2,NA,TRBV5-1,NA,CASSLGQSELFF,TGCGCCAGCTCCTTGGGGCAGTCCGAGCTGTTTTTT
TRBJ2-7,NA,TRBV7-9,NA,CASSSSTVSYEQYF,TGTGCCAGCAGTAGTTCAACAGTCTCCTACGAGCAGTACTTC
TRBJ1-5,NA,TRBV5-1,NA,CASSLDNGSNQPQHF,TGCGCCAGCAGCTTGGATAACGGTAGCAATCAGCCCCAGCATTTT
TRBJ1-2,few,TRBV4-1,NA,CASSQNTADYGYTF,TGCGCCAGCAGCCAGAACACCGCAGACTATGGCTACACCTTC
TRBJ2-1,many,TRBV6-4,NA,CASSDFPLSSYNEQFF,TGTGCCAGCAGTGACTTCCCCCTGAGCTCCTACAATGAGCAGTTCTTC
TRBJ1-1,few,TRBV2,NA,CASSAQTWEGFVNTEAFF,TGTGCCAGCAGTGCACAGACTTGGGAGGGCTTTGTGAACACTGAAGCTTTCTTT
TRBJ2-1,NA,TRBV12-2,NA,CASRLYNRSRDRPLNEQFF,TGTGCAAGTCGCCTCTATAATAGGAGCCGGGACAGGCCCCTCAATGAGCAGTTCTTC
TRBJ2-3,NA,TRBV9,TRBD2,CASSVGLAGGDTQYF,TGTGCCAGCAGCGTAGGACTAGCGGGAGGGGATACGCAGTATTTT
TRBJ2-5,NA,TRBV19,TRBD2,CASNVAGAQETQYF,TGTGCCAGTAACGTAGCGGGGGCACAAGAGACCCAGTACTTC
TRBJ2-5,once,TRBV25-1,TRBD2,CASIGDELAGFQETQYF,TGTGCCAGCATCGGTGATGAACTAGCGGGTTTTCAAGAGACCCAGTACTTC
TRBJ2-7,NA,TRBV7-9,NA,CASSFGGSTYEQYF,TGTGCCAGCAGCTTTGGGGGGAGTACCTACGAGCAGTACTTC
TRBJ1-2,few,TRBV30,TRBD1,CAWTLDRRLGGGYTF,TGTGCCTGGACACTGGACAGGAGGCTGGGGGGTGGCTACACCTTC
TRBJ2-3,NA,TRBV19,TRBD1,CASSIALDRGTDTQYF,TGTGCCAGTAGTATAGCCCTCGACAGGGGGACAGATACGCAGTATTTT
TRBJ2-1,NA,TRBV5-1,TRBD2,CASSLVLSGLAGDLSYNEQFF,TGCGCCAGCAGCTTGGTCCTTAGTGGGCTAGCGGGAGATTTGTCCTACAATGAGCAGTTCTTC
TRBJ2-3,NA,TRBV5-1,NA,CASRLGPDTQYF,TGCGCCAGCAGGCTGGGGCCAGATACGCAGTATTTT
TRBJ1-1,NA,TRBV28,NA,CASSLRLNTEAFF,TGTGCCAGCAGTTTGCGGTTGAACACTGAAGCTTTCTTT
TRBJ2-1,NA,TRBV19,NA,CASSQQGPSYNEQFF,TGTGCCAGTAGTCAACAGGGCCCCTCCTACAATGAGCAGTTCTTC
TRBJ1-3,NA,TRBV19,TRBD1,CASSLRTGSGNTIYF,TGTGCCAGTAGTCTAAGGACAGGCTCTGGAAACACCATATATTTT
TRBJ1-1,NA,TRBV6-5,TRBD1,CASRPTGEGTEAFF,TGTGCCAGCAGGCCGACAGGGGAAGGGACTGAAGCTTTCTTT
TRBJ2-5,NA,TRBV5-8,NA,CASSGGWRGAETQYF,TGTGCCAGCTCCGGGGGTTGGAGGGGTGCAGAGACCCAGTACTTC
TRBJ2-7,few,TRBV2,TRBD1,CASSDLFPVGTGNYEQYF,TGTGCCAGCAGTGACCTTTTCCCGGTTGGGACAGGTAATTACGAGCAGTACTTC
TRBJ1-1,NA,TRBV5-4,NA,CASSLEQANTEAFF,TGTGCCAGCAGCTTGGAGCAGGCGAACACTGAAGCTTTCTTT
TRBJ2-1,NA,TRBV6-6,TRBD2,CASSYLDSGYHNEQFF,TGTGCCAGCAGTTACTTGGATAGCGGGTATCACAATGAGCAGTTCTTC
TRBJ2-2,NA,TRBV4-3,TRBD2,CASSLENGGTDTGELFF,TGCGCCAGCAGCCTCGAAAACGGGGGGACGGACACCGGGGAGCTGTTTTTT
TRBJ2-7,NA,TRBV9,TRBD1,CASSPDRGTYEQYF,TGTGCCAGCAGCCCGGACAGGGGGACCTACGAGCAGTACTTC
TRBJ2-3,NA,TRBV9,NA,CASNNLGRGSDTQYF,TGTGCCAGCAACAACCTGGGCAGGGGCTCAGATACGCAGTATTTT
TRBJ1-1,few,TRBV4-1,NA,CASSMRAENTEAFF,TGCGCCAGCAGTATGAGGGCAGAGAACACTGAAGCTTTCTTT
TRBJ2-5,NA,TRBV11-3,TRBD2,CASSPSASGLAGVKTQYF,TGTGCCAGCAGCCCGAGCGCGAGTGGACTAGCGGGGGTGAAGACCCAGTACTTC
TRBJ2-7,many,TRBV6-1,TRBD1,CASSEAPGTGSYEQYF,TGTGCCAGCAGTGAAGCGCCCGGGACAGGTTCCTACGAGCAGTACTTC
TRBJ2-5,NA,TRBV5-6,TRBD1,CASSRQGAQETQYF,TGTGCCAGCAGCCGACAGGGGGCCCAAGAGACCCAGTACTTC
TRBJ2-7,few,TRBV28,NA,CASSFSRVEQYF,TGTGCCAGCAGTTTTAGCAGGGTGGAGCAGTACTTC
TRBJ1-6,NA,TRBV5-4,NA,CASSLGRVTNSPLHF,TGTGCCAGCAGCTTGGGTCGGGTTACGAATTCACCCCTCCACTTT
TRBJ1-5,NA,TRBV30,NA,CAWSSVQGHQPQHF,TGTGCCTGGAGTTCGGTACAGGGCCATCAGCCCCAGCATTTT
TRBJ1-2,NA,TRBV6-5,TRBD1,CASSYRDREGGYTF,TGTGCCAGCAGTTACCGGGACAGGGAGGGCGGCTACACCTTC